This T cell receptor beta chain is from a study of shared clonotypes between healthy human individuals. Study-level findings and limits: The authors sampled blood alone, and tissue repertoires likely differ.

Profiling relied on immunoSEQ multiplex PCR, and the TCRdb table lists in-frame clones only, not all of them. The sample consists of approximately 2.1 million clones, approximately 93% of them appearing once. Turning to this clone: Its antigen is as yet unknown.

With 1 base clipped from V and 4 bases from J, the junction kept 8 bases outside the gene matches. The CDR3 length is 15 residues. The germline V gene encodes CDR1 GTSNPN and CDR2 SVGIG (reference sequence). The source is a man aged 18 to 30 in good health. Some clones in this sample may be carry-over from other donors' samples. V gene TRBV30 combines with J gene TRBJ2-7; TRBD1 matches at 9 bases. Sequenced input: naive CD4+ T cells from PBMCs. Subset defined: CD45RA+ positively selected. Written as DNA, the CDR3 is TGTGCCTGGAGTGCAGGGACAGGGAATAAGTACGAGCAGTACTTC. It is translated as CAWSAGTGNKYEQYF.